The 2 T cell receptor beta chains below were found in one sample sequenced in a study of vaccination effects on CD4 cells after COVID-19. No antigen has been identified for these receptors. The table came from immunoSEQ multiplex PCR; TCRdb's copy has only in-frame clones and leaves some out. The sample includes 30,000 to 40,000 clones, about 70% seen only once; the top ten take 12%. CD4+ T cells specific for antigen were expanded with viral peptide pools by the ViraFEST assay before sequencing. At the end of roughly ten days of culture, CD4+ T cells were isolated. Participants received two doses of either the BNT162b2 or mRNA-1273 vaccine. Sequenced here: CD4+ T cells from PBMCs cultured with HCoV-229E spike peptides, sampled after COVID-19 vaccination. The receptors originated from a human donor who received a COVID-19 vaccine.

This clone was observed once. This chain connects TRBV5-1 to TRBJ2-1; TRBD2 matches at 14 bases. Germline V gene data show CDR1 as SGHRS and CDR2 as YFSETQ. J was trimmed by 5 bases and V by 0 bases; bases with no gene match: 4. The CDR3 spans 17 residues. The DNA for the CDR3 is TGCGCCAGCAGCTTGGGGGGACTAGCGGGAGTCCACAATGAGCAGTTCTTC. It yields the protein CASSLGGLAGVHNEQFF.

V is TRBV5-1 and J is TRBJ1-6, with D uncertain. The CDR3 is 14 residues long. Germline V gene sequence: CDR1 SGHRS, CDR2 YFSETQ. V shed 4 bases and J shed 7 bases, with 12 bases lying between them. DNA of the CDR3: TGCGCCAGCAGCCTGAGCCTGGGAAATTCACCCCTCCACTTT. It codes for CASSLSLGNSPLHF.